This TCR beta chain is from a study of blood T cell repertoires in COVID-19. Study context: The cDNA or gDNA used as material had been derived from T cells, B-cell-depleted T cells, or PBMCs.

Original handling: Estimated nucleated cell counts came from reference gene primer amplification. Method: immunoSEQ multiplex PCR; TCRdb's copy keeps in-frame clones and lacks some. D and trimming were read from the DNA, whereas the V and J calls and clone size are those reported in that table. Of more than 50,000 clones listed, 77% are singletons. This CDR3 comprises 13 residues. The junction had 1 base not matched to a gene; V was cut back by 0 bases and J by 7 bases. Germline V lookup: CDR1 SGHRS, CDR2 YFSETQ. The sequenced sample was peripheral blood. This TCR was sampled from a man between 65 and 80 years old with active or convalescent COVID-19. The chain uses TRBV5-1 and TRBJ2-1, with 7 bases lining up with TRBD2. CDR3 loop: CASSLALANEQFF. For the CDR3, the DNA is TGCGCCAGCAGCTTGGCACTAGCGAATGAGCAGTTCTTC.